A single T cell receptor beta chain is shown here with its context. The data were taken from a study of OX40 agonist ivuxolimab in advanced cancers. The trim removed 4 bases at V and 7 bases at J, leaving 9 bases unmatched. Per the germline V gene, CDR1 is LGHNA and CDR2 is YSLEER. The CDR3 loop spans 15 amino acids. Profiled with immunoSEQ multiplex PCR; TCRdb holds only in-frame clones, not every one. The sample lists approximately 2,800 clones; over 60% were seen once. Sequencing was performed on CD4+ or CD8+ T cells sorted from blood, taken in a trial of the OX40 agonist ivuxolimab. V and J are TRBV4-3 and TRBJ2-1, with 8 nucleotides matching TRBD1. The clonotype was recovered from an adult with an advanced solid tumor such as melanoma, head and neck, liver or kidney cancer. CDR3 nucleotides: TGCGCCAGCAGCCCCCGGGACAGGAGCCGGAATGAGCAGTTCTTC. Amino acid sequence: CASSPRDRSRNEQFF.